This TCR beta chain was captured by sequencing in a study of response to subunit inactivated influenza vaccine. There are many counts of this clonotype. This CDR3 spans 13 amino acids. V was trimmed by 2 bases and J by 9 bases, leaving 14 bases between them. Germline V gene sequence: CDR1 MNHNS, CDR2 SASEGT. TCRdb redid the calling of the RT-PCR reads with MiXCR, one entry per CDR3 protein. The repertoire consists of fewer than 600,000 distinct CDR3 sequences, with approximately 7.2% occurring once and the leading ten covering around 12%. The clonotype originates from a man aged 50-75 years who received an inactivated influenza vaccine. The sequencing used PBMCs from blood, collected about 23 months after vaccination. The chain is built from TRBV6-1 and TRBJ2-7, with a tentative D call TRBD2 (5 bases). This CDR3 is CASSEPGTQMQYF. CDR3 in DNA: TGTGCCAGCAGTGAACCGGGAACCCAAATGCAGTACTTC.